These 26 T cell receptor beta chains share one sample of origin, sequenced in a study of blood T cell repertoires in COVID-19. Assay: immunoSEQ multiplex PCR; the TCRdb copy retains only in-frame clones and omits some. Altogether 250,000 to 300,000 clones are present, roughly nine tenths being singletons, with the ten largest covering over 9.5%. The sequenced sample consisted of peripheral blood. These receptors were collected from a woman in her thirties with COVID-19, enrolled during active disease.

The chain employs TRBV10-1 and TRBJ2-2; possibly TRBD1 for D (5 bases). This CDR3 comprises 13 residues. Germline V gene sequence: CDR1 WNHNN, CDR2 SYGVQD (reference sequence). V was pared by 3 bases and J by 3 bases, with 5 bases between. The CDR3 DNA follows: TGCGCCAGCAGTGACAGGGACACCGGGGAGCTGTTTTTT. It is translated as CASSDRDTGELFF.

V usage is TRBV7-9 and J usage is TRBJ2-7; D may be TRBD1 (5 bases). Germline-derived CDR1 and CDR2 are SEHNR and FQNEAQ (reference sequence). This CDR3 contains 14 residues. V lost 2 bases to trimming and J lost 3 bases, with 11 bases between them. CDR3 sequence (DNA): TGTGCCAGCAGCTTAAAGGGGTCCGGCTACGAGCAGTACTTC. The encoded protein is CASSLKGSGYEQYF. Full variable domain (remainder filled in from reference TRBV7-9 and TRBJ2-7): DTGVSQNPRHKITKRGQNVTFRCDPISEHNRLYWYRQTLGQGPEFLTYFQNEAQLEKSRLLSDRFSAERPKGSFSTLEIQRTEQGDSAMYLCASSLKGSGYEQYFGPGTRLTVT.

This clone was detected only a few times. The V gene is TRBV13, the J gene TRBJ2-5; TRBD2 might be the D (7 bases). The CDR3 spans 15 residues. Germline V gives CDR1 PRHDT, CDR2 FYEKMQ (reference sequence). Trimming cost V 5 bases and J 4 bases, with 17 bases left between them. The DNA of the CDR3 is TGTGCCAGCAGCCCCATGGGGGGGGCAGGAGAGACCCAGTACTTC. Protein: CASSPMGGAGETQYF.

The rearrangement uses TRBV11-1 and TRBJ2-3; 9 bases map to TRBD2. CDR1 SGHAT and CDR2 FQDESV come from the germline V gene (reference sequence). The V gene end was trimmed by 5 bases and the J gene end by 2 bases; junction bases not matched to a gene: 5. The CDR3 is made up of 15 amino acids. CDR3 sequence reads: CASSTRLAVTDTQYF. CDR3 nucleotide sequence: TGTGCCAGCAGCACACGACTAGCGGTCACAGATACGCAGTATTTT.

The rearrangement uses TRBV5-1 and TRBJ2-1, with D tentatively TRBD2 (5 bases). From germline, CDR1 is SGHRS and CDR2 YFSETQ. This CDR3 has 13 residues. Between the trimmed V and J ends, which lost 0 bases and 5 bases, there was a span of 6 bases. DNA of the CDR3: TGCGCCAGCAGCTTGGTCGGGGACAATGAGCAGTTCTTC. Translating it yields CASSLVGDNEQFF.

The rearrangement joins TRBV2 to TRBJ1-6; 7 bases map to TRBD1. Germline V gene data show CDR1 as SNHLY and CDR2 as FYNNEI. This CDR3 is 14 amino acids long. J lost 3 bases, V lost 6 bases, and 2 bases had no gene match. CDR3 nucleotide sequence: TGTGCCAGCAGCCGGGACAGCTATAATTCACCCCTCCACTTT. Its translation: CASSRDSYNSPLHF.

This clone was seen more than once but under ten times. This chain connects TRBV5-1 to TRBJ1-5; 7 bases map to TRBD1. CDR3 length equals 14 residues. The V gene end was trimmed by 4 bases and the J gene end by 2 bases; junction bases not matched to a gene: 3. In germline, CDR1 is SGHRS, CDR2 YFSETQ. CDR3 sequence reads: CASSPDRGNQPQHF. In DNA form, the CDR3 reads TGCGCCAGCAGCCCAGACAGGGGCAATCAGCCCCAGCATTTT.

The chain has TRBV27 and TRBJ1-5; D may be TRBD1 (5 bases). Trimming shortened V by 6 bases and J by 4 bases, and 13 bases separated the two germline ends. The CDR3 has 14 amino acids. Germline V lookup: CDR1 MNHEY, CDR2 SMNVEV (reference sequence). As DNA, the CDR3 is TGTGCCAGCAGATGGGGGGGAGCGAATCAGCCCCAGCATTTT. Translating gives CASRWGGANQPQHF.

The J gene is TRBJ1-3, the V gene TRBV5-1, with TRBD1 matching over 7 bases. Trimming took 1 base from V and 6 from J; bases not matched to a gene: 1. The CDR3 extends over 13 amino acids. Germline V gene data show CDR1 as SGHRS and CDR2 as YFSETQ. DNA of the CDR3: TGCGCCAGCAGCTTGCAGGGGGAAAACACCATATATTTT. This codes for CASSLQGENTIYF. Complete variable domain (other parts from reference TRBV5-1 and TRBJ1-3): KAGVTQTPRYLIKTRGQQVTLSCSPISGHRSVSWYQQTPGQGLQFLFEYFSETQRNKGNFPGRFSGRQFSNSRSEMNVSTLELGDSALYLCASSLQGENTIYFGEGSWLTVV.

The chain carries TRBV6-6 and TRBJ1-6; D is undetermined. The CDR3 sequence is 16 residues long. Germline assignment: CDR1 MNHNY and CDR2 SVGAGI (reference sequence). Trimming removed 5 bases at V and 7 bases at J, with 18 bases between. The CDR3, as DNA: TGTGCCAGCAGTCGATATAGTCGGCGGGAGAATTCACCCCTCCACTTT. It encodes CASSRYSRRENSPLHF.

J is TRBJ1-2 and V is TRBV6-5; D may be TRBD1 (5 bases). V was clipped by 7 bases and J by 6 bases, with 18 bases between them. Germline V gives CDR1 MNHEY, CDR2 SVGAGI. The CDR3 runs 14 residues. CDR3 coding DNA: TGTGCCAGCATTCACCCGCAGGGAAACGATGGCTACACCTTC. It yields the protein CASIHPQGNDGYTF.

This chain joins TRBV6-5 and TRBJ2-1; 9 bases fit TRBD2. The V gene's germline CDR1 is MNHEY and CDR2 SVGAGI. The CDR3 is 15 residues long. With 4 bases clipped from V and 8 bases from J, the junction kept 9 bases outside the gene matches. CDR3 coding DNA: TGTGCCAGCAGTTTTACTAGCGGGCCGGTCGATGAGCAGTTCTTC. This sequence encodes CASSFTSGPVDEQFF.

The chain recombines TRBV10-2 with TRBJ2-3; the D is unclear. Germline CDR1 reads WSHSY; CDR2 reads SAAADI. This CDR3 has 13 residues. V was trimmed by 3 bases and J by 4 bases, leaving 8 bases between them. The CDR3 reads CASSDLGPDTQYF. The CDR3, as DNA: TGCGCCAGCAGTGATCTAGGCCCAGATACGCAGTATTTT.

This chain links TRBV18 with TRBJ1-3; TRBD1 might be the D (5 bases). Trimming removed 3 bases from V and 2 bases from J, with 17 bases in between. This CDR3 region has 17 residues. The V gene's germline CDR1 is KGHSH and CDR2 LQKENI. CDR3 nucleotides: TGTGCCAGCTCACCGTGGGGCCCGCAGAAGGCTGGAAACACCATATATTTT. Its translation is CASSPWGPQKAGNTIYF.

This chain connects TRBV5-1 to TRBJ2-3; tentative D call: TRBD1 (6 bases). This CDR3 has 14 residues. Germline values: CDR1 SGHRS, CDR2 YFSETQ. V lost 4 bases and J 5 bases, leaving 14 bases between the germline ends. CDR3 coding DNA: TGCGCCAGCAGCCCCCAGGGGCCGGGAGATACGCAGTATTTT. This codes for CASSPQGPGDTQYF.

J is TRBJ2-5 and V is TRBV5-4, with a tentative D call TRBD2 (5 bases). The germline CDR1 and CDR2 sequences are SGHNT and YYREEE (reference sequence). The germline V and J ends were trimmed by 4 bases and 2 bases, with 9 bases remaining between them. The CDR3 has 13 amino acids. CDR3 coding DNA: TGTGCCAGCAGCCAGCGGTCGCAAGAGACCCAGTACTTC. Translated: CASSQRSQETQYF.

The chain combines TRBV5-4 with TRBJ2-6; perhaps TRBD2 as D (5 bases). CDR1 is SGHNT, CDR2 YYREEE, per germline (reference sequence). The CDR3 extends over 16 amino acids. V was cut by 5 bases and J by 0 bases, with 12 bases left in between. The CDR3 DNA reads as TGTGCCAGCAGAACCCCGGGGTCCTCTGGGGCCAACGTCCTGACTTTC. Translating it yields CASRTPGSSGANVLTF.

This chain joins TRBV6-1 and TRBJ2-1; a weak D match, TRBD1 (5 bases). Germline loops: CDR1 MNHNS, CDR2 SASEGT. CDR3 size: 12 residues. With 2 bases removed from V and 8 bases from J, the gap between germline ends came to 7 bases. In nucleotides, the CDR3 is TGTGCCAGCAGTGAACTAGGGGATGAGCAGTTCTTC. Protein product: CASSELGDEQFF.

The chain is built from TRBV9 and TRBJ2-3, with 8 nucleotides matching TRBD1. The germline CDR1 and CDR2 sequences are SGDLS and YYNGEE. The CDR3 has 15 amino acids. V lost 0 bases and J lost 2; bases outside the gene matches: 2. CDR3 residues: CASSVDRGVTDTQYF. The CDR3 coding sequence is TGTGCCAGCAGCGTAGACAGGGGGGTCACAGATACGCAGTATTTT.

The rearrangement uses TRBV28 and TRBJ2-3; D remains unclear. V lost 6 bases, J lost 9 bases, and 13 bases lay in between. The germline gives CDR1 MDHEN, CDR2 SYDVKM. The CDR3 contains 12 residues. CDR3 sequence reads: CASSNSAPTQYF. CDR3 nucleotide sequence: TGTGCCAGCAGCAACAGTGCCCCCACGCAGTATTTT.

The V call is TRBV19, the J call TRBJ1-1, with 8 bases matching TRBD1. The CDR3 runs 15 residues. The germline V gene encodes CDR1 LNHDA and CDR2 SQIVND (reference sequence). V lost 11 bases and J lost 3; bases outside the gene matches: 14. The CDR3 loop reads CASSGGTGAYTEAFF. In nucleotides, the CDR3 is TGTGCCTCATCCGGAGGGACAGGAGCTTACACTGAAGCTTTCTTT.

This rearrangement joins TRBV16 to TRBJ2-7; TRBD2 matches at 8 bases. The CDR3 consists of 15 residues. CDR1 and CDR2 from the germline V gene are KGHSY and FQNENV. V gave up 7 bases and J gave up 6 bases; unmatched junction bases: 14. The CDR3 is CASTPPLAGQGEQYF. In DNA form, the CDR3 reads TGTGCCAGCACCCCCCCGCTAGCGGGTCAGGGCGAGCAGTACTTC.

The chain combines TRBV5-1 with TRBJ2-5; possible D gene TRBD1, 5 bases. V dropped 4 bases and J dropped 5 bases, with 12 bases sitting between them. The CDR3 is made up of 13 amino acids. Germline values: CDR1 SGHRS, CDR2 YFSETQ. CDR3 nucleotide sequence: TGCGCCAGCAGCCATCTTAAGGGGGAGACCCAGTACTTC. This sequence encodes CASSHLKGETQYF.

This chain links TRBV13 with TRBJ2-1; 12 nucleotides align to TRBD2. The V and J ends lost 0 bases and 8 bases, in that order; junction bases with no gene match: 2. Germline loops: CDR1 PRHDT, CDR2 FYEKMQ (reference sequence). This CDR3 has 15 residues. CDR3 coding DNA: TGTGCCAGCAGCTTAGGACTAGCGGGGGGCCATGAGCAGTTCTTC. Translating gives CASSLGLAGGHEQFF.

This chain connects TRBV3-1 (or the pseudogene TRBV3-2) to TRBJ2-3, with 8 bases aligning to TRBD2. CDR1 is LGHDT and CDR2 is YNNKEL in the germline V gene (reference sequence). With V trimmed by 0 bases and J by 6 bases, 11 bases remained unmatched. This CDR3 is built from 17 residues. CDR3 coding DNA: TGTGCCAGCAGCCAAGATTTCTGGCGGGGGGCCACGGATACGCAGTATTTT. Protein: CASSQDFWRGATDTQYF.

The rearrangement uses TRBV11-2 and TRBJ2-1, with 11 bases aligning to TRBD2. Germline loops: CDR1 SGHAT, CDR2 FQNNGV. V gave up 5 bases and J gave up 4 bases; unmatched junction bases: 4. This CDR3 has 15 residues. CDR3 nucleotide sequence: TGTGCCAGCAGCCGGCGGACTAGCGGGTACAATGAGCAGTTCTTC. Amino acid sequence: CASSRRTSGYNEQFF.